This T cell receptor beta chain was sequenced for a study of shared clonotypes between healthy human individuals. CD45RO-negative CD8 cells positively selected for CCR7 made up the naive population, which excluded terminally differentiated effector memory CD45RA+ cells. The method was immunoSEQ multiplex PCR; TCRdb's version includes in-frame clones alone and lacks a portion of them. The sample comprises some 1,900,000 clones, about 94% of which are singletons, and less than 1.5% rests with the top ten. Germline V CDR1 and CDR2: MGHRA, YSYEKL. The CDR3 sequence is 15 residues long. V was pared by 0 bases and J by 7 bases, with 15 bases between.

The sequenced material came from naive CD8+ T cells sorted from blood. The rearrangement uses TRBV4-1 and TRBJ1-1; D might be TRBD1 (5 bases). The TCR comes from a man between 18 and 29 years old in good health. CDR3 residues: CASSQEPGGWLEAFF. The CDR3 DNA sequence: TGCGCCAGCAGCCAAGAGCCCGGGGGATGGCTTGAAGCTTTCTTT.